The rows below give T cell receptor beta chains drawn from one sample of a study of T cell repertoires in cytomegalovirus infection. TCRdb fed the reads into MiXCR, producing one record per CDR3 protein. The sample lists approximately 910,000 distinct CDR3 sequences, approximately 31% occurring once. These TCRs' antigens remain unknown. The sequencing used cultured CD8+ T cells from PBMCs, collected from culture after CMV antigen stimulation. These receptors all come from a human donor in good health (CMV status not recorded). Some clones in this sample may be carry-over from other donors' samples. The CDR3 runs from the conserved cysteine through the conserved F or W. Fields, in order: CDR3 protein, CDR3 DNA, J gene, D gene, clone size, V gene. The D gene is left open where the match is weak. Clone size appears in some rows only: once, few, many, or a class for an expanded clone.

cdr3_aa: CSVDKAGDTEAFF; cdr3_nt: TGCAGCGTTGACAAGGCGGGTGACACTGAAGCTTTCTTT; j_call: TRBJ1-1; d_call: -; clone_size: -; v_call: TRBV29-1
cdr3_aa: CASSSLPGSYNEQFF; cdr3_nt: TGTGCCAGCAGCTCCCTCCCGGGCAGCTACAATGAGCAGTTCTTC; j_call: TRBJ2-1; d_call: -; clone_size: many; v_call: TRBV7-3
cdr3_aa: CASTFTGDGYTF; cdr3_nt: TGTGCCAGCACCTTTACAGGCGATGGCTACACCTTC; j_call: TRBJ1-2; d_call: -; clone_size: many; v_call: TRBV28
cdr3_aa: CASSTPADGGDTQYF; cdr3_nt: TGTGCCAGCAGTACCCCTGCCGACGGTGGGGATACGCAGTATTTT; j_call: TRBJ2-3; d_call: -; clone_size: -; v_call: TRBV12-3/TRBV12-4
cdr3_aa: CASSGPLEGGSSYNEQFF; cdr3_nt: TGTGCCAGCAGCGGTCCTCTTGAAGGGGGCAGCTCCTACAATGAGCAGTTCTTC; j_call: TRBJ2-1; d_call: TRBD1; clone_size: -; v_call: TRBV7-6
cdr3_aa: CATSTLRAF; cdr3_nt: TGTGCCACCTCCACGTTACGAGCCTTT; j_call: TRBJ1-1; d_call: -; clone_size: -; v_call: TRBV5-8
cdr3_aa: CASSQSRDRGYYGYTF; cdr3_nt: TGTGCCAGCAGCCAGTCCCGGGACAGGGGTTACTATGGCTACACCTTC; j_call: TRBJ1-2; d_call: TRBD1; clone_size: -; v_call: TRBV6-1
cdr3_aa: CASSVVAARNSPLHF; cdr3_nt: TGTGCCAGCAGTGTAGTGGCGGCCAGGAATTCACCCCTCCACTTT; j_call: TRBJ1-6; d_call: -; clone_size: -; v_call: TRBV27
cdr3_aa: CASSEVLGGRGYGYTF; cdr3_nt: TGTGCCAGCAGTGAAGTGTTAGGGGGCAGAGGCTATGGCTACACCTTC; j_call: TRBJ1-2; d_call: TRBD1; clone_size: -; v_call: TRBV2
cdr3_aa: CASKTGVPTDTQYF; cdr3_nt: TGTGCCAGCAAAACAGGGGTTCCCACAGATACGCAGTATTTT; j_call: TRBJ2-3; d_call: TRBD1; clone_size: -; v_call: TRBV27
cdr3_aa: CASSFSGGNYNEQFF; cdr3_nt: TGTGCCAGCAGCTTTAGCGGGGGGAACTACAATGAGCAGTTCTTC; j_call: TRBJ2-1; d_call: TRBD2; clone_size: few; v_call: TRBV5-6
cdr3_aa: CASRPRTNEQFF; cdr3_nt: TGCGCCAGCAGACCCAGGACGAATGAGCAGTTCTTC; j_call: TRBJ2-1; d_call: -; clone_size: -; v_call: TRBV5-1
cdr3_aa: CASSLGTIDTDTQYF; cdr3_nt: TGTGCCAGCAGTCTCGGGACTATCGACACAGATACGCAGTATTTT; j_call: TRBJ2-3; d_call: TRBD2; clone_size: few; v_call: TRBV28
cdr3_aa: CAITRTGGTEAFF; cdr3_nt: TGTGCCATCACGAGGACAGGGGGCACTGAAGCTTTCTTT; j_call: TRBJ1-1; d_call: TRBD1; clone_size: -; v_call: TRBV10-3
cdr3_aa: CASSQDGLLETQYF; cdr3_nt: TGCGCCAGCAGCCAAGACGGACTACTGGAGACCCAGTACTTC; j_call: TRBJ2-5; d_call: -; clone_size: -; v_call: TRBV5-1
cdr3_aa: CASSHPGQITEKLFF; cdr3_nt: TGTGCCAGCAGCCACCCGGGACAAATTACCGAAAAACTGTTTTTT; j_call: TRBJ1-4; d_call: -; clone_size: few; v_call: TRBV12-3/TRBV12-4
cdr3_aa: CASSPTIAEYTGELFF; cdr3_nt: TGTGCCAGCAGCCCCACTATAGCGGAGTACACCGGGGAGCTGTTTTTT; j_call: TRBJ2-2; d_call: -; clone_size: many; v_call: TRBV7-2
cdr3_aa: CASSIRQGVYNEQFF; cdr3_nt: TGTGCCAGCAGTATACGACAGGGGGTATACAATGAGCAGTTCTTC; j_call: TRBJ2-1; d_call: TRBD1; clone_size: few; v_call: TRBV6-5
cdr3_aa: CASSPLRDTQYF; cdr3_nt: TGTGCCAGCAGCCCATTACGAGATACGCAGTATTTT; j_call: TRBJ2-3; d_call: -; clone_size: many; v_call: TRBV7-9
cdr3_aa: CASSRGPALNSPLHF; cdr3_nt: TGTGCCAGCAGCAGGGGGCCGGCCCTCAATTCACCCCTCCACTTT; j_call: TRBJ1-6; d_call: TRBD1; clone_size: few; v_call: TRBV27
cdr3_aa: CASSQESPRKSSYNEQFF; cdr3_nt: TGCGCCAGCAGCCAAGAGTCCCCGCGTAAGAGCTCCTACAATGAGCAGTTCTTC; j_call: TRBJ2-1; d_call: -; clone_size: -; v_call: TRBV4-1
cdr3_aa: CASSWGGLAGNSYNEQFF; cdr3_nt: TGTGCCAGCAGTTGGGGAGGACTAGCGGGGAACTCCTACAATGAGCAGTTCTTC; j_call: TRBJ2-1; d_call: TRBD2; clone_size: -; v_call: TRBV27
cdr3_aa: CASSLVVGNYGYTF; cdr3_nt: TGTGCCAGCAGCTTAGTCGTCGGCAACTATGGCTACACCTTC; j_call: TRBJ1-2; d_call: -; clone_size: few; v_call: TRBV7-6
cdr3_aa: CASSFAGGPNTGELFF; cdr3_nt: TGTGCCAGCAGTTTTGCGGGGGGCCCGAACACCGGGGAGCTGTTTTTT; j_call: TRBJ2-2; d_call: TRBD2; clone_size: few; v_call: TRBV27
cdr3_aa: CSALGTYGYTF; cdr3_nt: TGCAGTGCCTTGGGGACCTATGGCTACACCTTC; j_call: TRBJ1-2; d_call: -; clone_size: -; v_call: TRBV20-1
cdr3_aa: CASSLYGNNEQFF; cdr3_nt: TGTGCCAGCAGTTTATATGGGAACAATGAGCAGTTCTTC; j_call: TRBJ2-1; d_call: -; clone_size: few; v_call: TRBV27
cdr3_aa: CASSQADTGGNTEAFF; cdr3_nt: TGTGCCAGCAGCCAAGCCGACACAGGGGGGAACACTGAAGCTTTCTTT; j_call: TRBJ1-1; d_call: TRBD1; clone_size: -; v_call: TRBV4-1
cdr3_aa: CASRSTGGEQFF; cdr3_nt: TGTGCTAGCAGGTCGACAGGGGGTGAGCAGTTCTTC; j_call: TRBJ2-1; d_call: TRBD1; clone_size: -; v_call: TRBV7-7
cdr3_aa: CASRGTGIQPQHF; cdr3_nt: TGTGCCAGCAGGGGAACAGGGATCCAGCCCCAGCATTTT; j_call: TRBJ1-5; d_call: -; clone_size: few; v_call: TRBV28
cdr3_aa: CASSLRPISDEQFF; cdr3_nt: TGTGCCAGCAGCTTAAGGCCCATTTCGGATGAGCAGTTCTTC; j_call: TRBJ2-1; d_call: -; clone_size: -; v_call: TRBV7-3
cdr3_aa: CASSSGDYSPLHF; cdr3_nt: TGTGCCAGCAGCTCCGGCGATTATTCACCCCTCCACTTT; j_call: TRBJ1-6; d_call: -; clone_size: few; v_call: TRBV9
cdr3_aa: CASSQALAGDFYNEQFF; cdr3_nt: TGCGCCAGCAGCCAAGCGCTAGCGGGGGACTTCTACAATGAGCAGTTCTTC; j_call: TRBJ2-1; d_call: TRBD2; clone_size: -; v_call: TRBV4-3
cdr3_aa: CASSLAQSRAYGYTF; cdr3_nt: TGTGCCAGCAGCTTAGCGCAGAGCAGGGCCTATGGCTACACCTTC; j_call: TRBJ1-2; d_call: -; clone_size: few; v_call: TRBV7-9
cdr3_aa: CASSLDPGSIGETQYF; cdr3_nt: TGTGCCAGCAGCTTAGACCCGGGGAGTATAGGGGAGACCCAGTACTTC; j_call: TRBJ2-5; d_call: -; clone_size: many; v_call: TRBV11-2
cdr3_aa: CSAEPGTDYGYTF; cdr3_nt: TGCAGTGCCGAGCCCGGGACAGATTATGGCTACACCTTC; j_call: TRBJ1-2; d_call: TRBD1; clone_size: -; v_call: TRBV20-1
cdr3_aa: CASSTGTGPDAQYF; cdr3_nt: TGTGCCAGCAGTACCGGGACAGGGCCGGATGCCCAGTACTTC; j_call: TRBJ2-5; d_call: TRBD1; clone_size: few; v_call: TRBV6-5
cdr3_aa: CASSEGTYEAFF; cdr3_nt: TGTGCCAGTAGTGAAGGGACGTATGAAGCTTTCTTT; j_call: TRBJ1-1; d_call: -; clone_size: -; v_call: TRBV19
cdr3_aa: CASSFTGEREQYF; cdr3_nt: TGTGCCAGCAGTTTTACAGGGGAGCGCGAGCAGTACTTC; j_call: TRBJ2-7; d_call: TRBD1; clone_size: few; v_call: TRBV6-6
cdr3_aa: CASTGQGAKLMDTEAFF; cdr3_nt: TGTGCCAGCACTGGACAGGGGGCGAAGCTTATGGACACTGAAGCTTTCTTT; j_call: TRBJ1-1; d_call: TRBD1; clone_size: -; v_call: TRBV2
cdr3_aa: CASSHAGQGIIYGYTF; cdr3_nt: TGTGCCAGCAGCCATGCGGGACAGGGGATCATCTATGGCTACACCTTC; j_call: TRBJ1-2; d_call: TRBD1; clone_size: -; v_call: TRBV3-1
cdr3_aa: CASRALAGGDTGELFF; cdr3_nt: TGTGCCAGCAGGGCACTAGCGGGGGGCGACACCGGGGAGCTGTTTTTT; j_call: TRBJ2-2; d_call: TRBD2; clone_size: few; v_call: TRBV28
cdr3_aa: CASSDLDNEQFF; cdr3_nt: TGTGCCAGCAGTGACCTAGATAATGAGCAGTTCTTC; j_call: TRBJ2-1; d_call: -; clone_size: few; v_call: TRBV2
cdr3_aa: CASSPSGLAYEQYF; cdr3_nt: TGTGCCAGCAGCCCATCAGGACTGGCGTACGAGCAGTACTTC; j_call: TRBJ2-7; d_call: -; clone_size: -; v_call: TRBV7-9
cdr3_aa: CASSLNYLSRGNTGELFF; cdr3_nt: TGCGCCAGCAGCTTGAACTACCTTAGCCGGGGTAACACCGGGGAGCTGTTTTTT; j_call: TRBJ2-2; d_call: -; clone_size: -; v_call: TRBV5-1
cdr3_aa: CASSARGTRGEKLFF; cdr3_nt: TGTGCCAGCAGCGCCAGGGGGACCCGAGGAGAAAAACTGTTTTTT; j_call: TRBJ1-4; d_call: TRBD1; clone_size: -; v_call: TRBV27
cdr3_aa: CAPHGGKNTEAFF; cdr3_nt: TGTGCCCCCCATGGGGGCAAGAACACTGAAGCTTTCTTT; j_call: TRBJ1-1; d_call: -; clone_size: -; v_call: TRBV6-2/TRBV6-3
cdr3_aa: CASSLAHTGGPGTQYF; cdr3_nt: TGTGCCAGCAGCTTAGCGCATACCGGGGGCCCAGGTACGCAGTATTTT; j_call: TRBJ2-3; d_call: -; clone_size: many; v_call: TRBV7-2
cdr3_aa: CASRGALLHSYNEQFF; cdr3_nt: TGTGCCAGCAGGGGGGCGCTCCTGCATTCGTACAATGAGCAGTTCTTC; j_call: TRBJ2-1; d_call: -; clone_size: -; v_call: TRBV6-2/TRBV6-3
cdr3_aa: CASSLARTGEYEQYF; cdr3_nt: TGTGCCAGCAGCTTAGCGCGAACAGGGGAATACGAGCAGTACTTC; j_call: TRBJ2-7; d_call: TRBD1; clone_size: many; v_call: TRBV7-8
cdr3_aa: CASSLEWGALYNEQFF; cdr3_nt: TGCGCCAGCAGCCTCGAGTGGGGGGCTCTTTACAATGAGCAGTTCTTC; j_call: TRBJ2-1; d_call: -; clone_size: -; v_call: TRBV4-3
cdr3_aa: CASSARGGSPSDEQYF; cdr3_nt: TGCGCCAGCAGCGCCCGGGGGGGTTCCCCTTCGGACGAGCAGTACTTC; j_call: TRBJ2-7; d_call: TRBD2; clone_size: few; v_call: TRBV10-1